One sample yielded the 21 T cell receptor beta chains listed below, sequenced in a study of blood T cells in healthy people across ages. Alongside a J-beta primer mix, a sample-barcoded 5' primer served in a second PCR lasting roughly 6 to 11 cycles. TCRdb re-derived calls from the 5' RACE reads in MiXCR, one entry per CDR3 protein. Of some 1.4 million distinct CDR3 sequences in the sample, 42% were seen once. Sequenced input: blood. These TCRs come from a woman under 30 in good health.

The chain joins TRBV15 to TRBJ2-7, with 8 positions matching TRBD2. The CDR3 sequence is 15 residues long. Germline trimming cut 0 bases from V and 1 base from J; bases unmatched to any gene: 2. The V gene's germline CDR1 is LNHNV and CDR2 YYDKDF (reference sequence). The CDR3 sequence is CATSREASGSYEQYF. As DNA, the CDR3 is TGTGCCACCAGCAGAGAGGCTAGCGGGTCCTACGAGCAGTACTTC.

Comment on this clonotype: A read error may explain this, as a much larger clone is one base away. The V call is TRBV28, the J call TRBJ2-1, with D possibly being TRBD1 (7 bases). Trimming stripped 6 bases from V and 8 bases from J, with 17 bases between. CDR1 and CDR2 from the germline V gene are MDHEN and SYDVKM. The CDR3 contains 14 residues. The CDR3 reads CASSPAGQIDEQFF. The CDR3 DNA reads TGTGCCAGCAGCCCCGCGGGACAGATCGATGAGCAGTTCTTC.

The chain uses TRBV20-1 and TRBJ1-1, with D maybe TRBD1 (6 bases). CDR1 is DFQATT and CDR2 is SNEGSKA in the germline V gene (reference sequence). The V and J ends lost 5 bases and 8 bases respectively, with 15 bases between them. The CDR3 sequence is 12 residues long. The CDR3 coding sequence is TGCAGTGCTTCACAGGGATCGAGAGAAGCTTTCTTT. This translates into CSASQGSREAFF.

Only a few counts were recorded for this clonotype. The chain employs TRBV7-3 and TRBJ1-1; the match to TRBD1 covers 8 bases. Per the germline V gene, CDR1 is SGHTA and CDR2 is FQGTGA. This CDR3 has 15 amino acids. The J segment lost 4 bases and the V segment lost 2 bases, leaving 6 bases of the junction unmatched. CDR3 sequence reads: CASSLQGAGSTEAFF. DNA of the CDR3: TGTGCCAGCAGCTTACAGGGGGCCGGGAGCACTGAAGCTTTCTTT.

In its sample, this clonotype was seen a few times. The gene calls are TRBV9 and TRBJ2-6; D not resolved. Trimming left V 4 bases short and J 0 bases short, with 14 bases between. The germline V gene has CDR1 SGDLS and CDR2 YYNGEE. The CDR3 consists of 17 residues. CDR3 DNA sequence: TGTGCCAGCAGCCTGGTAGATGGGCGCTCTGGGGCCAACGTCCTGACTTTC. It translates to CASSLVDGRSGANVLTF.

This chain links TRBV2 with TRBJ2-7; D not certain. V lost 5 bases, J lost 2 bases, and 16 bases lay in between. The CDR3 length is 15 residues. Germline V lookup: CDR1 SNHLY, CDR2 FYNNEI. The CDR3 nucleotides read TGTGCCAGCAGTTCCCAAGGAGCCGTCGCCTACGAGCAGTACTTC. Its protein is CASSSQGAVAYEQYF.

The CDR3 DNA sequence: TGTGCCAGCAGTTCGCGGCAGGGGGGACTGGGGGGCTACACCTTC. It yields the protein CASSSRQGGLGGYTF. The chain recombines TRBV28 with TRBJ1-2; 7 bases fit TRBD1. V shed 4 bases and J 8 bases; nucleotides not matched to a gene: 13. The CDR3 totals 15 residues. Germline values: CDR1 MDHEN, CDR2 SYDVKM.

V is TRBV21-1 and J is TRBJ2-7. TRBV21-1 is termed a pseudogene. CDR3 length: 13 amino acids. This CDR3 reads CASAQGPSYEQYF. For the CDR3, the DNA is TGTGCCAGCGCACAGGGTCCGTCCTACGAGCAGTACTTC.

The chain joins TRBV6-2 or TRBV6-3 to TRBJ1-5, with TRBD1 identical over 10 bases. The germline CDR1 and CDR2 sequences are MNHEY and SVGEGT. There are 18 residues in the CDR3. V dropped 0 bases and J dropped 3; count of bases not matched to a gene: 8. In DNA, the CDR3 is TGTGCCAGCAGTTACTCCTCCGGGACAGGGGCTCTCAATCAGCCCCAGCATTTT. It encodes CASSYSSGTGALNQPQHF.

This chain joins TRBV6-1 and TRBJ1-1; no clear D gene. V was pared by 0 bases and J by 10 bases, with 9 bases between. Germline values: CDR1 MNHNS, CDR2 SASEGT. This CDR3 is built from 12 residues. This CDR3 reads CASSEAGLGAFF. In DNA form, the CDR3 reads TGTGCCAGCAGTGAAGCAGGGTTGGGAGCTTTCTTT.

This chain uses TRBV7-9 with TRBJ1-2; 8 positions agree with TRBD1. The V and J ends lost 3 bases and 7 bases, in that order; junction bases with no gene match: 10. This CDR3 is 15 amino acids long. Germline V gene lookup returns CDR1 SEHNR and CDR2 FQNEAQ (reference sequence). CDR3 in amino acids: CASSLVGSGGSGYTF. DNA of the CDR3: TGTGCCAGCAGCTTGGTTGGGTCAGGGGGCAGTGGCTACACCTTC.

There are a few counts of this clonotype. This CDR3 reads CASSGQGGGNQPQHF. CDR3 nucleotides: TGTGCCAGCAGCGGACAGGGTGGGGGCAATCAGCCCCAGCATTTT. This chain joins TRBV7-9 and TRBJ1-5; 8 bases are shared with TRBD1. The CDR3 consists of 15 residues. Germline-derived CDR1 and CDR2 are SEHNR and FQNEAQ (reference sequence). After removal of 5 bases from V and 2 bases from J, the junction contained 5 bases not matched to a gene.

This clonotype came up many times. The rearrangement joins TRBV30 to TRBJ2-5; the D gene is possibly TRBD2 (5 bases). The V end was cut by 1 base, the J end by 6 bases, with 9 bases between. The CDR3 sequence is 12 residues long. Per the germline V gene, CDR1 is GTSNPN and CDR2 is SVGIG (reference sequence). CDR3 DNA: TGTGCCTGGAGTGCTCGAGGGAAGACCCAGTACTTC. Its translation: CAWSARGKTQYF.

This rearrangement joins TRBV6-5 to TRBJ2-2; 8 positions match TRBD1. The junction had 7 bases not matched to a gene; V was cut back by 1 base and J by 6 bases. The CDR3 sequence is 16 residues long. Germline assignment: CDR1 MNHEY and CDR2 SVGAGI. For the CDR3, the DNA is TGTGCCAGCAGTTACTTAGCAGGGGGCATGTCCGGGGAGCTGTTTTTT. Its translation: CASSYLAGGMSGELFF.

The CDR3 DNA is TGCGCCAGCAGCTTGGGGGAGCCAGGTACTGAAGCTTTCTTT. Translated: CASSLGEPGTEAFF. The rearrangement links TRBV5-1 to TRBJ1-1, with D unclear. V gave up 0 bases and J gave up 5 bases, with 11 bases separating them. This CDR3 is 14 amino acids long. CDR1 is SGHRS, CDR2 YFSETQ, per germline. Full variable domain (outside the CDR3, taken from reference TRBV5-1 and TRBJ1-1): KAGVTQTPRYLIKTRGQQVTLSCSPISGHRSVSWYQQTPGQGLQFLFEYFSETQRNKGNFPGRFSGRQFSNSRSEMNVSTLELGDSALYLCASSLGEPGTEAFFGQGTRLTVV.

V usage is TRBV7-8 and J usage is TRBJ2-1; 10 bases fit TRBD1. The CDR3 runs to 16 residues. Germline loops: CDR1 SGHVS, CDR2 FQNEAQ. With V trimmed by 3 bases and J by 4 bases, 6 bases remained unmatched. The CDR3 region has the DNA TGTGCCAGCAGCTTCGTCCGGACAGGGGGTTACAATGAGCAGTTCTTC. Its protein product is CASSFVRTGGYNEQFF.

This clonotype came up a few times. The rearrangement uses TRBV5-1 and TRBJ1-5, with D maybe TRBD1 (5 bases). Germline lookup yields CDR1 SGHRS and CDR2 YFSETQ. The CDR3 consists of 14 residues. V lost 4 bases and J lost 7, with 15 bases in between. CDR3 sequence reads: CASSRGLQGQPQHF. The CDR3 nucleotides are TGCGCCAGCAGCCGAGGCCTTCAGGGCCAGCCCCAGCATTTT.

The chain recombines TRBV29-1 with TRBJ1-2; 10 bases match TRBD1. Germline CDR1 is SQVTM and CDR2 is ANQGSEA. The length of the CDR3 is 12 residues. V shed 4 bases and J 6 bases; nucleotides not matched to a gene: 2. In nucleotides, the CDR3 is TGCAGCGTTGGGGACAGGGGACATGGCTACACCTTC. Amino acids: CSVGDRGHGYTF.

The V gene is TRBV20-1, the J gene TRBJ2-7, with 9 positions matching TRBD1. CDR3 size: 15 residues. In germline, CDR1 is DFQATT, CDR2 SNEGSKA (reference sequence). Losses at the gene ends were 1 base for V and 0 bases for J; bases not matched to a gene: 4. DNA for the CDR3: TGCAGTGCTAGAGTGGCGGACAGGGGCTCCTACGAGCAGTACTTC. Protein sequence: CSARVADRGSYEQYF.

In nucleotides, the CDR3 is TGTGCCAGCAGCCCTATCCAGGGGGCTCCCAGCGAGCAGTACTTC. Amino acid sequence: CASSPIQGAPSEQYF. The rearrangement uses TRBV7-8 and TRBJ2-5, with 8 positions matching TRBD1. TRBJ2-7 matches the DNA end more closely, so the J call is doubtful. The CDR3 covers 15 residues. CDR1 and CDR2 (germline): SGHVS, FQNEAQ.

The chain combines TRBV7-9 with TRBJ1-5; TRBD1 aligns across 11 bases. The germline V gene has CDR1 SEHNR and CDR2 FQNEAQ (reference sequence). With V trimmed by 2 bases and J by 6 bases, 6 bases remained unmatched. The CDR3 is 16 amino acids. In DNA, the CDR3 is TGTGCCAGCAGCTTATGGGGACAGGGGGTCGCTCAGCCCCAGCATTTT. As protein: CASSLWGQGVAQPQHF.